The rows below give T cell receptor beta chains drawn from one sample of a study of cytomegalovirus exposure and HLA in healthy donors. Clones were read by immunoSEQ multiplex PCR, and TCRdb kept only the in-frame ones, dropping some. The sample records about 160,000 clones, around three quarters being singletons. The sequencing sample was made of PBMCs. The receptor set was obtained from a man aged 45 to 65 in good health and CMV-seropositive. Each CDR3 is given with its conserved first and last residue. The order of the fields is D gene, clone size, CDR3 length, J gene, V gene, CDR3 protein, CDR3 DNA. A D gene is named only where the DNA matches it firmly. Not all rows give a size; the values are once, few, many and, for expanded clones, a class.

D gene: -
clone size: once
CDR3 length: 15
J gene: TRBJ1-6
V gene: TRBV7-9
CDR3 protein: CASSFGTGQNSPLHF
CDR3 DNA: TGTGCCAGCAGCTTTGGGACGGGACAAAATTCACCCCTCCACTTT

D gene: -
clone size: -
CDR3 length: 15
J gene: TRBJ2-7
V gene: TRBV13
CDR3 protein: CASSFSISVSYEQYF
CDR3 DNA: TGTGCCAGCAGCTTTAGTATTTCCGTTTCCTACGAGCAGTACTTC

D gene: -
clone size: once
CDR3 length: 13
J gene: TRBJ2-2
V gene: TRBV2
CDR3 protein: CASSLTSNRELFF
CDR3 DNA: TGTGCCAGCAGTCTTACTTCTAATCGGGAGCTGTTTTTT

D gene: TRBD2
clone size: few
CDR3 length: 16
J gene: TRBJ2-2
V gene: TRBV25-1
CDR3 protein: CASSESGGGGTGELFF
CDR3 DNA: TGTGCCAGCAGTGAATCCGGCGGGGGGGGCACCGGGGAGCTGTTTTTT

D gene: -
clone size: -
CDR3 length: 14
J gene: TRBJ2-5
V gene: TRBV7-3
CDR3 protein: CASSLVAFQETQYF
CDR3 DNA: TGTGCCAGCAGCTTAGTCGCGTTTCAAGAGACCCAGTACTTC

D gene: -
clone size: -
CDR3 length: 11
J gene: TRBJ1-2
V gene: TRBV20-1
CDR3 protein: CSAGDHRGYTF
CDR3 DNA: TGCAGTGCTGGAGACCATCGGGGCTACACCTTC

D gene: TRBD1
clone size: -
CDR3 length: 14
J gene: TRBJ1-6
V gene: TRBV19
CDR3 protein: CASREQGLASPLHF
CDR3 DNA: TGTGCCAGTAGGGAACAGGGGCTAGCTTCACCCCTCCACTTT

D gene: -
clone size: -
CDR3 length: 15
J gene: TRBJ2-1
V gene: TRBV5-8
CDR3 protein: CASSEIGGTYNEQFF
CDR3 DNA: TGTGCCAGCAGCGAAATTGGGGGGACCTACAATGAGCAGTTCTTC

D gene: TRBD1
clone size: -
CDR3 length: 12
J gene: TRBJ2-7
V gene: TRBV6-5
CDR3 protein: CASRSAGGEQYF
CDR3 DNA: TGTGCCAGCAGATCGGCAGGGGGCGAGCAGTACTTC

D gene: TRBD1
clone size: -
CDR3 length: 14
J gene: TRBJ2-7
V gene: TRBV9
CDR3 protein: CASSVGQGAHEQYF
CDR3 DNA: TGTGCCAGCAGCGTCGGACAGGGCGCGCACGAGCAGTACTTC

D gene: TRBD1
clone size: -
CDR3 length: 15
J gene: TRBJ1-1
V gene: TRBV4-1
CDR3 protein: CASSQVTGLNTEAFF
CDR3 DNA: TGCGCCAGCAGCCAGGTGACAGGGTTGAACACTGAAGCTTTCTTT

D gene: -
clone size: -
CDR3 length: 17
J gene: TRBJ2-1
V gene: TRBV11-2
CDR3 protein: CASSLEALTSSYNEQFF
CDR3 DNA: TGTGCCAGCAGCTTAGAGGCCCTTACAAGCTCCTACAATGAGCAGTTCTTC

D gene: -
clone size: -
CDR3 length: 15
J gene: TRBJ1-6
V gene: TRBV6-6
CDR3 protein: CASSYSTGWGSPLHF
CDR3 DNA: TGTGCCAGCAGTTACTCGACGGGGTGGGGATCACCCCTCCACTTT

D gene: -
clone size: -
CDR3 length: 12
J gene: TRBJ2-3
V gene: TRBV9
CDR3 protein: CASSVVTDTQYF
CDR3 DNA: TGTGCCAGCAGCGTCGTCACAGATACGCAGTATTTT

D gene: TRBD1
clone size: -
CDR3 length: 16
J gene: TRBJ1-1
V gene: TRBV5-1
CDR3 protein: CASSQSQGAKNTEAFF
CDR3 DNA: TGCGCCAGCAGCCAATCACAGGGGGCCAAGAACACTGAAGCTTTCTTT

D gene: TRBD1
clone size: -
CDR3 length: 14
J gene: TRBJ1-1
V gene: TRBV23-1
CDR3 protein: CASSQSRTGFEAFF
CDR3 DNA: TGCGCCAGCAGTCAATCCCGGACAGGGTTTGAAGCTTTCTTT

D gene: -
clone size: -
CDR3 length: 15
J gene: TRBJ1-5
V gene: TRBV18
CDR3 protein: CASSEDRRGAQPQHF
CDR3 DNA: TGTGCCAGCTCAGAGGACAGAAGGGGAGCTCAGCCCCAGCATTTT

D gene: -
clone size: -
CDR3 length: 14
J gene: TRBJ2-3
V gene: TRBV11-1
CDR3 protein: CASSWDEVADTQYF
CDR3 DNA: TGTGCCAGCAGCTGGGATGAGGTAGCGGATACGCAGTATTTT

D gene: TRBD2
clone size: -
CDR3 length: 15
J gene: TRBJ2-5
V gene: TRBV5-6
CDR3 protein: CASSFGTSQQETQYF
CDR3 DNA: TGTGCCAGCAGCTTCGGGACTAGCCAACAGGAGACCCAGTACTTC

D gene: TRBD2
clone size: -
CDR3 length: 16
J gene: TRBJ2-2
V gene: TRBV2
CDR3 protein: CASSETSRMGTGELFF
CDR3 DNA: TGTGCCAGCAGTGAGACTAGCAGGATGGGCACCGGGGAGCTGTTTTTT

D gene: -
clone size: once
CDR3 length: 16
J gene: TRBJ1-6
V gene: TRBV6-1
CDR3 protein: CASSEARGSSNSPLHF
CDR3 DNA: TGTGCCAGCAGTGAAGCGCGAGGCAGTTCCAATTCACCCCTCCACTTT

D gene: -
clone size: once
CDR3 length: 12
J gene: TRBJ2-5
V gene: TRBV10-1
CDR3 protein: CASSDSAKTQYF
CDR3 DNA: TGCGCCAGCAGTGATTCAGCGAAGACCCAGTACTTC

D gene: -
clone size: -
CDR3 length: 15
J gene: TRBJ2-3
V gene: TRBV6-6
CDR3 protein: CASSYGGTKSDTQYF
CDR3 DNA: TGTGCCAGCAGTTACGGGGGGACCAAATCCGATACGCAGTATTTT

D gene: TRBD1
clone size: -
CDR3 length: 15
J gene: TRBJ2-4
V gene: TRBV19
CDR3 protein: CASSMRGTGGNIQYF
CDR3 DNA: TGTGCCAGTAGTATGCGGGGGACAGGGGGGAACATTCAGTACTTC

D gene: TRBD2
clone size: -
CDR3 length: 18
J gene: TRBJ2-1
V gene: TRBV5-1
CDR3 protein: CASSPGLAGGAGYNEQFF
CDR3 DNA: TGCGCCAGCAGCCCGGGACTAGCGGGGGGAGCAGGTTACAATGAGCAGTTCTTC

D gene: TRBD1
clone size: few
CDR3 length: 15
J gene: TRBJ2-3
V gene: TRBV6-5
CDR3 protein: CASSGLGQGTDTQYF
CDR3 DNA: TGTGCCAGCAGTGGCCTTGGACAGGGCACAGATACGCAGTATTTT

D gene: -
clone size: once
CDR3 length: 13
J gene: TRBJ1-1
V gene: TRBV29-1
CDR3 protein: CNVVGRMNTEAFF
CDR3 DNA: TGCAACGTTGTCGGCAGGATGAACACTGAAGCTTTCTTT

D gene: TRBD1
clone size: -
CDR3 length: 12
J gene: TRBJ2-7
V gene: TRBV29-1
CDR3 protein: CSVRGQIYEQYF
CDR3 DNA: TGCAGCGTTCGGGGACAGATCTACGAGCAGTACTTC

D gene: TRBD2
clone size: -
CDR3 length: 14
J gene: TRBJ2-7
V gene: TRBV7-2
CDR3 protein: CASSTSGVVYEQYF
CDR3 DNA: TGTGCCAGCAGTACTAGCGGGGTGGTCTACGAGCAGTACTTC

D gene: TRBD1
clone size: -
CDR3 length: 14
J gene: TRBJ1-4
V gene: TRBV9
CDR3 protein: CASSVGNRGEKLFF
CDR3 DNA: TGTGCCAGCAGCGTAGGGAACAGGGGGGAAAAACTGTTTTTT

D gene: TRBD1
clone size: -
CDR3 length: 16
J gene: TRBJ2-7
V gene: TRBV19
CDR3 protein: CASSKGTGVISYEQYF
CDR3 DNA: TGTGCCAGTAGTAAGGGGACAGGGGTCATTTCCTACGAGCAGTACTTC

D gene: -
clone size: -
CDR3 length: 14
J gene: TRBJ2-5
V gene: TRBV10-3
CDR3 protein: CAISDSVSQETQYF
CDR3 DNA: TGTGCCATCAGTGATAGTGTGTCCCAAGAGACCCAGTACTTC